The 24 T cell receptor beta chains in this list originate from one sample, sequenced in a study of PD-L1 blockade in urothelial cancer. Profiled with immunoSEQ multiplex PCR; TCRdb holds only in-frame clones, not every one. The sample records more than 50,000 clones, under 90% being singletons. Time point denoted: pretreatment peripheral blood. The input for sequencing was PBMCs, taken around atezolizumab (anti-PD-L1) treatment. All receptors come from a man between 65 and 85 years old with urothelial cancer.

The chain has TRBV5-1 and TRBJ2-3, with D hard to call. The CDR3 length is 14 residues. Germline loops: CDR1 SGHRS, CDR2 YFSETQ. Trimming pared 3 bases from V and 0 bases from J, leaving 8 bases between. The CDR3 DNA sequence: TGCGCCAGCAGCTCCAGTCTTAGCACAGATACGCAGTATTTT. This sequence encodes CASSSSLSTDTQYF.

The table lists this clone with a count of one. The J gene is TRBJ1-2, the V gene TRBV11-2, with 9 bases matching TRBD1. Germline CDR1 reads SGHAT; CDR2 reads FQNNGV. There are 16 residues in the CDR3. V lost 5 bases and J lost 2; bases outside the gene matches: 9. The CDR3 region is CASSLPRDRANYGYTF. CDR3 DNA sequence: TGTGCCAGCAGCCTCCCGCGGGACAGGGCGAACTATGGCTACACCTTC.

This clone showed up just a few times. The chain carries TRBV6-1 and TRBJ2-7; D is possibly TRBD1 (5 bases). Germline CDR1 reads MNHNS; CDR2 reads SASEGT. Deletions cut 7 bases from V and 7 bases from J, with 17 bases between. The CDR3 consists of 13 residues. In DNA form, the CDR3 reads TGTGCCAGCACAAAGGGGAACGGCCTAGAGCAGTACTTC. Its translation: CASTKGNGLEQYF.

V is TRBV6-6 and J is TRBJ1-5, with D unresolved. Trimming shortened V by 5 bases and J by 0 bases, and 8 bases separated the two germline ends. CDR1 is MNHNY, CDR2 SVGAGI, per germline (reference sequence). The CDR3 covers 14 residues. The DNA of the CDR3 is TGTGCCAGCAGTGATCAGGTTAGCAATCAGCCCCAGCATTTT. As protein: CASSDQVSNQPQHF.

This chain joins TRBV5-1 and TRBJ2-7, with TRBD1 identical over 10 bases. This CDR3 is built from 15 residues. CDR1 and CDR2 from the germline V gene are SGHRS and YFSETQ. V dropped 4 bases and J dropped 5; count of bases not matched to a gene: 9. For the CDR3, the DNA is TGCGCCAGCAGCCAACCGGGACAGGGGTCCCACGAGCAGTACTTC. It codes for CASSQPGQGSHEQYF. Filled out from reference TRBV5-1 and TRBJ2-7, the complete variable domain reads KAGVTQTPRYLIKTRGQQVTLSCSPISGHRSVSWYQQTPGQGLQFLFEYFSETQRNKGNFPGRFSGRQFSNSRSEMNVSTLELGDSALYLCASSQPGQGSHEQYFGPGTRLTVT.

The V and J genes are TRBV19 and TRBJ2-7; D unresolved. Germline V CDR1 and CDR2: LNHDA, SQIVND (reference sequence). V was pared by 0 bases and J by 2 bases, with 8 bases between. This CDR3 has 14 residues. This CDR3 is CASSIDWQAYEQYF. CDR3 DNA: TGTGCCAGTAGTATAGATTGGCAGGCCTACGAGCAGTACTTC.

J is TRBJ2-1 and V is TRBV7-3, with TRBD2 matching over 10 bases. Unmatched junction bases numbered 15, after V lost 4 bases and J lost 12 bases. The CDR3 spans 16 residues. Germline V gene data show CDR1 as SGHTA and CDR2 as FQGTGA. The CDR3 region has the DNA TGTGCCAGCAGCTCCTCTACTAGCGGGGACGGCCCGGGGCAGTTCTTC. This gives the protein CASSSSTSGDGPGQFF.

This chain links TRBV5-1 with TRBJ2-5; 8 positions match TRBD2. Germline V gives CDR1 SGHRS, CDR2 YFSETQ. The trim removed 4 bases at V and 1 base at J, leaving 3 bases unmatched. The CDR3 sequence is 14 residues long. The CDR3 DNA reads TGCGCCAGCAGCCTTAGCGGGACCCAAGAGACCCAGTACTTC. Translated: CASSLSGTQETQYF.

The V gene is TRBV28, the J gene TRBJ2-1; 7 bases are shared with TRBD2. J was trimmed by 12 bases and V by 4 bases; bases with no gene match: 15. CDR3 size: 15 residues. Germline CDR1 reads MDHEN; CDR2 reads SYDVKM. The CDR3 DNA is TGTGCCAGCAGTTCCCTTGGGAGGGAGGCATTCGTGCAGTTCTTC. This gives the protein CASSSLGREAFVQFF.

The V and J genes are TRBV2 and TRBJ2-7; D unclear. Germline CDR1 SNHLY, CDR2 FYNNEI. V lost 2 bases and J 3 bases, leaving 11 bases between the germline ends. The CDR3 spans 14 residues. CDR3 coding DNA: TGTGCCAGCAGTGAAAGGCTAGTAAACTACGAGCAGTACTTC. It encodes CASSERLVNYEQYF.

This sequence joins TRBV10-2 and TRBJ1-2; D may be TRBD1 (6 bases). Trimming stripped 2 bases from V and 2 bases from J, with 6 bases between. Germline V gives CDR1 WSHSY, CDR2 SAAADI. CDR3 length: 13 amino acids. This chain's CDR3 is CASSEQGNYGYTF. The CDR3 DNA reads TGCGCCAGCAGTGAGCAGGGGAACTATGGCTACACCTTC.

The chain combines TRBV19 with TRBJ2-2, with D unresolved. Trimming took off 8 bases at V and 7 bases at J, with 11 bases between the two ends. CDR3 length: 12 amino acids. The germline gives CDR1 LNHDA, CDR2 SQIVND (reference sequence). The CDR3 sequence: CASRLYDGELFF. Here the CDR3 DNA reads TGTGCCAGTCGACTCTACGACGGGGAGCTGTTTTTT.

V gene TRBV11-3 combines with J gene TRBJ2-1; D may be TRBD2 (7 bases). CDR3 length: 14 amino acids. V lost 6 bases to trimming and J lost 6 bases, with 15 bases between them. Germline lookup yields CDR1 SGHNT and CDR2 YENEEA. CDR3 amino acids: CASSMGGALNEQFF. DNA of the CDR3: TGTGCCAGCAGTATGGGGGGGGCTCTCAATGAGCAGTTCTTC.

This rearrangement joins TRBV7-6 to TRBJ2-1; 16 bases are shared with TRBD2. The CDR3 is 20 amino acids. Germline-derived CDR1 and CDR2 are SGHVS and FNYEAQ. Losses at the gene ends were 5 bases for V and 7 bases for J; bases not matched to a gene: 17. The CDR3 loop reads CASSPLRTGLAGGPGNEQFF. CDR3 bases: TGTGCCAGCAGCCCCCTGAGGACGGGACTAGCGGGAGGGCCTGGGAATGAGCAGTTCTTC.

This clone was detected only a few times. CDR3 in DNA: TGTGCCAGCAGCTTGGCAGGACTAGCGGGAAGAGAGACCCAGTACTTC. Its translation: CASSLAGLAGRETQYF. The gene calls are TRBV5-4 and TRBJ2-5; 12 nucleotides line up with TRBD2. Looked up from germline, CDR1 is SGHNT and CDR2 is YYREEE (reference sequence). CDR3 size: 16 residues. The junction had 4 bases not matched to a gene; V was cut back by 0 bases and J by 4 bases.

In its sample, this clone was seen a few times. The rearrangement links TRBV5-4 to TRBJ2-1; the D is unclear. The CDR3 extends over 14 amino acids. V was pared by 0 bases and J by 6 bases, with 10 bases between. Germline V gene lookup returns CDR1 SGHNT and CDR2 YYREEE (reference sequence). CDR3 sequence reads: CASSLDQRVNEQFF. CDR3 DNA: TGTGCCAGCAGCTTGGACCAACGGGTCAATGAGCAGTTCTTC.

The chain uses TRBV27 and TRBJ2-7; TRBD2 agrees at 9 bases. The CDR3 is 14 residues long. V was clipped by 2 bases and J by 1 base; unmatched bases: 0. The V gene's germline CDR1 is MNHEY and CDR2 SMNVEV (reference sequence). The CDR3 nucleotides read TGTGCCAGCAGTTTACTAGCGGGATCCTACGAGCAGTACTTC. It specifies CASSLLAGSYEQYF.

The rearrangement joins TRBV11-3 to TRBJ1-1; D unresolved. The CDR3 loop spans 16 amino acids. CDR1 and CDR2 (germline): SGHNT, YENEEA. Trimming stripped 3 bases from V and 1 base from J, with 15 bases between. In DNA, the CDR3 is TGTGCCAGCAGCTTCAGGCTCGACCGGGAGAACACTGAAGCTTTCTTT. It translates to CASSFRLDRENTEAFF.

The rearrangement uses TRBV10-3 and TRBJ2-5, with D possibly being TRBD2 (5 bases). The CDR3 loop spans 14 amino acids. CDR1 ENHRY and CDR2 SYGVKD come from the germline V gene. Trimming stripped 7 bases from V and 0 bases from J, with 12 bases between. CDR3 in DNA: TGTGCCATCACGGCGGACTTGTACCAAGAGACCCAGTACTTC. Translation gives CAITADLYQETQYF.

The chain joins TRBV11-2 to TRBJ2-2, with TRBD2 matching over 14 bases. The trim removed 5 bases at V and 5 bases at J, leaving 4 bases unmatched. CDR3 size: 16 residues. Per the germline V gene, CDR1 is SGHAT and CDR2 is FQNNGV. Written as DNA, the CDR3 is TGTGCCAGCAGCACGGGACTAGCGGGAGTTACCGGGGAGCTGTTTTTT. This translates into CASSTGLAGVTGELFF.

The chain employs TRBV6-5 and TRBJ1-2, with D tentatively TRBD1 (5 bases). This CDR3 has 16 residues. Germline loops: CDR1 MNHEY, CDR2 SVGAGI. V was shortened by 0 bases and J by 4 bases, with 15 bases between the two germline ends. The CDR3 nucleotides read TGTGCCAGCAGTTACTCGATAGGGGCAGAAGGCTATGGCTACACCTTC. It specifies CASSYSIGAEGYGYTF.

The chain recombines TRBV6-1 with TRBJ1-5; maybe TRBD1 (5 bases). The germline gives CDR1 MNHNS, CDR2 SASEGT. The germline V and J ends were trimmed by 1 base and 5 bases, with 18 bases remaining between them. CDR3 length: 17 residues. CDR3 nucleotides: TGTGCCAGCAGTGAAGTCTCGGGCAGGGTCTCGGATCAGCCCCAGCATTTT. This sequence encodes CASSEVSGRVSDQPQHF.

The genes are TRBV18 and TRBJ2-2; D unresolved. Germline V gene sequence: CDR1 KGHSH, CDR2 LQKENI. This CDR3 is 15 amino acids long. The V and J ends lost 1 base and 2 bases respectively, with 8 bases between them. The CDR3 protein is CASSPRGENTGELFF. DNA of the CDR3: TGTGCCAGCTCACCACGCGGAGAAAACACCGGGGAGCTGTTTTTT.

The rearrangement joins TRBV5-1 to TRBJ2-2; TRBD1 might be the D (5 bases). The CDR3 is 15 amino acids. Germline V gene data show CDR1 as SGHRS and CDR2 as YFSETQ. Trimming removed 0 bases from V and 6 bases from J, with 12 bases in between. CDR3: CASSLVPGPPGELFF. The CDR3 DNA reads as TGCGCCAGCAGCTTGGTCCCAGGGCCGCCCGGGGAGCTGTTTTTT.